This TCR beta chain originates from a study of beta chain features in type 1 diabetes. Per germline, CDR1 LGHNA and CDR2 YNFKEQ. Deletions cut 5 bases from V and 4 bases from J, with 15 bases between. CDR3 length: 14 residues. Reverse transcription of all isolated RNA meant that expressed TCRB transcripts were sequenced. Clones were sequenced by immunoSEQ multiplex PCR, and TCRdb holds only the in-frame ones, with some missing. This sample has under 950,000 clones; roughly 16% occur once, and the top ten carry 0.02% to 0.025%. Sequencing was performed on naive CD4+ T cells from blood. This TCR was sampled from a woman in her late teens or twenties in good health. V usage is TRBV4-2 and J usage is TRBJ2-7; perhaps TRBD2 as D (5 bases). CDR3 region: CASSEGTSWYEQYF. For the CDR3, the DNA is TGTGCCAGCAGCGAGGGAACTAGTTGGTACGAGCAGTACTTC.